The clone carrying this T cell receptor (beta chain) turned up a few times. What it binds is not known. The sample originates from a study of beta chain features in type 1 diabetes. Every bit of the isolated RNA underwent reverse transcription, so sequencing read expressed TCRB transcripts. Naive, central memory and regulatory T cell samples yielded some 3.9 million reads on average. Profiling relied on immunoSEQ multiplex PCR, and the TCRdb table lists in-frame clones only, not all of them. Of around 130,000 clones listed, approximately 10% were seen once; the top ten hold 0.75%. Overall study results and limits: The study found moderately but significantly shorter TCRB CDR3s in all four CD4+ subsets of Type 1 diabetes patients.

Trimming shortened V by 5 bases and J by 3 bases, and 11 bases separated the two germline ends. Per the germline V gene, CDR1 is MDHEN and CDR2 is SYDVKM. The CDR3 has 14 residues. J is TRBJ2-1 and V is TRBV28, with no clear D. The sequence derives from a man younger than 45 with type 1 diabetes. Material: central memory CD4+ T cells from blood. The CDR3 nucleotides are TGTGCCAGCAGTGTTGACAACCACTACAATGAGCAGTTCTTC. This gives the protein CASSVDNHYNEQFF.